These 15 T cell receptor beta chains share one sample of origin, sequenced in a study of cytomegalovirus exposure and HLA in healthy donors. PCR involved 60 Vbeta and 13 Jbeta primers. TCRdb keeps only in-frame clones here, not all; method: immunoSEQ multiplex PCR. The data hold about 180,000 clones, with over 70% observed a single time. The sample taken for sequencing was PBMCs. These receptors were obtained from a woman aged 45-60 years in good health and CMV-seropositive.

The chain is built from TRBV29-1 and TRBJ2-3; no firm D call. V lost 3 bases and J lost 6, with 4 bases in between. The CDR3 contains 10 residues. The germline V gene has CDR1 SQVTM and CDR2 ANQGSEA. CDR3 nucleotides: TGCAGCGTTGATCAGGATACGCAGTATTTT. Its translation is CSVDQDTQYF.

The J gene is TRBJ2-1, the V gene TRBV5-1, with 10 bases matching TRBD2. Germline CDR1 is SGHRS and CDR2 is YFSETQ. The CDR3 is 15 amino acids. V was pared by 4 bases and J by 8 bases, with 9 bases of the junction left unmatched. The CDR3 coding sequence is TGCGCCAGCAGCCCTTTAGCGGGAGGACTTGATGAGCAGTTCTTC. Its protein product is CASSPLAGGLDEQFF.

The chain joins TRBV2 to TRBJ1-2, with 7 nucleotides matching TRBD1. The germline gives CDR1 SNHLY, CDR2 FYNNEI. The V segment lost 4 bases and the J segment 5 bases; nucleotides outside the gene matches: 4. The CDR3 totals 13 residues. The DNA of the CDR3 is TGTGCCAGCAGTGCGGGACAGAGATATGGCTACACCTTC. Protein sequence: CASSAGQRYGYTF.

The CDR3 nucleotides are TGTGCCAGCAGCTCACGGAGGAGGAGGAACACAGATACGCAGTATTTT. Amino acid sequence: CASSSRRRRNTDTQYF. The rearrangement joins TRBV5-6 to TRBJ2-3, with D possibly matching TRBD2 (5 bases). CDR1 is SGHDT, CDR2 YYEEEE, per germline. This CDR3 region has 16 residues. V lost 3 bases and J 2 bases, leaving 16 bases between the germline ends.

The V call is TRBV19, the J call TRBJ2-5; 7 bases are a match to TRBD2. J gave up 4 bases and V 5 bases, and 13 bases lay outside the gene matches. Per germline, CDR1 LNHDA and CDR2 SQIVND (reference sequence). The CDR3 has 16 residues. CDR3 sequence reads: CASSFIGLGLGETQYF. In nucleotides, the CDR3 is TGTGCCAGTAGTTTTATAGGACTAGGGTTGGGAGAGACCCAGTACTTC.

The CDR3 nucleotides are TGTGCCATCAGTGAGTCGGGGGACAATAATTCACCCCTCCACTTT. This translates into CAISESGDNNSPLHF. The chain has TRBV10-3 and TRBJ1-6; possibly TRBD1 for D (6 bases). V was cut by 0 bases and J by 5 bases, with 8 bases left in between. The CDR3 is made up of 15 amino acids. Germline loops: CDR1 ENHRY, CDR2 SYGVKD.

This chain uses TRBV27 with TRBJ2-1; D is possibly TRBD2 (6 bases). V shed 5 bases and J shed 0 bases, with 17 bases lying between them. CDR1 is MNHEY and CDR2 is SMNVEV in the germline V gene (reference sequence). The CDR3 is 17 residues long. CDR3 coding DNA: TGTGCCAGCAGTCCCCCGGGACTCCCGAGCTCCTACAATGAGCAGTTCTTC. It translates to CASSPPGLPSSYNEQFF.

The V call is TRBV12-1, the J call TRBJ2-7; the table's D call of TRBD2 was not tested on the DNA. TRBV12-1 is termed a pseudogene. This CDR3 is 9 amino acids long. This chain's CDR3 is CASRYEQYF. The CDR3 DNA reads TGTGCCAGTCGTTACGAGCAGTACTTC.

The rearrangement links TRBV7-3 to TRBJ2-2, with 8 bases that match TRBD2. This CDR3 is 17 amino acids long. The germline gives CDR1 SGHTA, CDR2 FQGTGA. Trimming removed 5 bases from V and 5 bases from J; junction bases left unmatched: 13. The CDR3 spells CASSPFQAGEGTGELFF. CDR3 nucleotides: TGTGCCAGCAGCCCATTCCAAGCGGGAGAGGGTACCGGGGAGCTGTTTTTT.

In its sample, this clone was seen a few times. The chain has TRBV2 and TRBJ1-6, with D possibly matching TRBD1 (6 bases). The germline gives CDR1 SNHLY, CDR2 FYNNEI. This CDR3 is 15 amino acids long. The germline V and J ends were trimmed by 0 bases and 10 bases, with 13 bases remaining between them. Written as DNA, the CDR3 is TGTGCCAGCAGTGAAGCGGGGGCCGGAGTGTCACCCCTCCACTTT. Its protein product is CASSEAGAGVSPLHF.

Points on this clone: The junction shows a germline mismatch at one end, possibly a read error. The chain couples TRBV11-1 to TRBJ2-6, with D perhaps TRBD2 (6 bases). This CDR3 comprises 13 residues. Germline V gene data show CDR1 as SGHAT and CDR2 as FQDESV (reference sequence). The chain's CDR3 is CASSLGRANGLTF. The CDR3 DNA reads TGTGCCAGCAGCTTAGGGAGGGCCAACGGCCTGACTTTC.

CDR3 DNA: TGCGCCAGCAGCTTGGGCGTTACAGGGCCCTCTGGAAACACCATATATTTT. Its protein product is CASSLGVTGPSGNTIYF. The chain carries TRBV5-1 and TRBJ1-3, with TRBD1 as a possible D gene (6 bases). The CDR3 length is 17 residues. Germline V gene data show CDR1 as SGHRS and CDR2 as YFSETQ. The V and J ends lost 0 bases and 0 bases respectively, with 13 bases between them.

The chain combines TRBV27 with TRBJ2-5, with D maybe TRBD1 (6 bases). The J call may be faulty, since TRBJ2-7 better matches the DNA end. This CDR3 has 14 amino acids. Per the germline V gene, CDR1 is MNHEY and CDR2 is SMNVEV (reference sequence). This chain's CDR3 is CASSPDRYLYEQYF. In DNA, the CDR3 is TGTGCCAGCAGCCCTGACAGGTACCTATACGAGCAGTACTTC.

J is TRBJ1-3 and V is TRBV7-4, with D maybe TRBD1 (5 bases). The CDR3 spans 19 residues. The V end was cut by 3 bases, the J end by 0 bases, with 21 bases between. Germline CDR1 and CDR2: SGHVT and SQSDAQ. The CDR3 is CASSFPFPLGGRSGNTIYF. The CDR3 DNA follows: TGTGCCAGCAGCTTTCCTTTCCCCCTCGGGGGTCGCTCTGGAAACACCATATATTTT. The variable domain in full, with the rest retrieved from reference TRBV7-4 and TRBJ1-3, is GAGVSQSPRYKVAKRGRDVALRCDSISGHVTLYWYRQTLGQGSEVLTYSQSDAQRDKSGRPSGRFSAERPERSVSTLKIQRTEQGDSAVYLCASSFPFPLGGRSGNTIYFGEGSWLTVV.

The chain has TRBV27 and TRBJ2-7; possibly TRBD1 for D (6 bases). The V end lost 1 base, the J end lost 2 bases, and 9 bases lay between the germline ends. This CDR3 comprises 14 residues. CDR1 is MNHEY, CDR2 SMNVEV, per germline (reference sequence). The CDR3 loop reads CASSLFRGPYEQYF. In DNA, the CDR3 is TGTGCCAGCAGTTTATTCAGGGGACCCTACGAGCAGTACTTC.